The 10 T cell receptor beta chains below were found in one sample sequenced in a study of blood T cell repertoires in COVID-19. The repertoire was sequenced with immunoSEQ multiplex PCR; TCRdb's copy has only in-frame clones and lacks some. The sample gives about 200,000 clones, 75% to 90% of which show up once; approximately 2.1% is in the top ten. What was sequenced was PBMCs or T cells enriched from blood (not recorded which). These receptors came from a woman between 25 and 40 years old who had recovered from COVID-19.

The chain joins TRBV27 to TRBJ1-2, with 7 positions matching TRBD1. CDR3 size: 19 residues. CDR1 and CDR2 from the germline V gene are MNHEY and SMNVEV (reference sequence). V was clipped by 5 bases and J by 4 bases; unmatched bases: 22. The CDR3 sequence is CASSPRFPTYAGGTYGYTF. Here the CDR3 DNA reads TGTGCCAGCAGTCCTAGGTTCCCGACGTATGCAGGGGGTACCTATGGCTACACCTTC.

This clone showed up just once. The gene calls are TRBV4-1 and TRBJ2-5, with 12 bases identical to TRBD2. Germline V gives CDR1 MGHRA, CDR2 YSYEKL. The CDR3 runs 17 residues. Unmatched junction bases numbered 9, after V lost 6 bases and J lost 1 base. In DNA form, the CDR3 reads TGCGCCAGCAGTAGACTACCGGGACTAGCGGGCCAAGAGACCCAGTACTTC. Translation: CASSRLPGLAGQETQYF.

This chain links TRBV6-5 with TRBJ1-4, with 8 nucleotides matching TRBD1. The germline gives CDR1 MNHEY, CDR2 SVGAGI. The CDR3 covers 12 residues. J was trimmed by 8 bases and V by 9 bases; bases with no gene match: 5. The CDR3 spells CASRTGWEKLFF. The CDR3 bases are TGTGCCAGTAGGACAGGGTGGGAAAAACTGTTTTTT.

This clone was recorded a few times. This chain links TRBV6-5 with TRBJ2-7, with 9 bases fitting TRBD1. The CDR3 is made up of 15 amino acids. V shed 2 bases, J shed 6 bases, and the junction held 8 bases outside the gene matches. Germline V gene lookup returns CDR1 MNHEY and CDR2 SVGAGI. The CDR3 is CASSYGTGRTREQYF. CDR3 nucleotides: TGTGCCAGCAGTTACGGGACAGGGAGAACGCGCGAGCAGTACTTC.

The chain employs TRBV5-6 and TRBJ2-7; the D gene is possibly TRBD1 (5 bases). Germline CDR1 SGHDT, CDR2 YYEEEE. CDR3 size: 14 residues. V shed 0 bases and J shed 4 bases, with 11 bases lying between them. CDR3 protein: CASSLGRVMYEQYF. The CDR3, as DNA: TGTGCCAGCAGCTTGGGCAGGGTTATGTACGAGCAGTACTTC.

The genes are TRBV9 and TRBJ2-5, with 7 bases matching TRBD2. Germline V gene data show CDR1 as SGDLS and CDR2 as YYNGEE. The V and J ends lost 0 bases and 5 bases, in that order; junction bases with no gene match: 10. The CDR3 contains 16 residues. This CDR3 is CASSVAPTSVAETQYF. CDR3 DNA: TGTGCCAGCAGCGTAGCGCCTACTAGCGTGGCGGAGACCCAGTACTTC.

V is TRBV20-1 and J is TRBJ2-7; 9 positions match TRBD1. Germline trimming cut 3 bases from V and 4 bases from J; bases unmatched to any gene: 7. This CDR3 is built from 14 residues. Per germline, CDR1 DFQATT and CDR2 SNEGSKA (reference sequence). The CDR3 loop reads CSASGGTGSYEQYF. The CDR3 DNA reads TGCAGTGCTAGTGGGGGGACAGGGTCTTACGAGCAGTACTTC.

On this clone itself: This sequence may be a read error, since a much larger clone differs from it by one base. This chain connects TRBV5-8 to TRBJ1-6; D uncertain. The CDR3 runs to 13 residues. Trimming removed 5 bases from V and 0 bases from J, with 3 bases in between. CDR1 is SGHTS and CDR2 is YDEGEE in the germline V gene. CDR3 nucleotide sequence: TGTGCCAGCAGGAGCTCCTATAATTCACCCCTCCACTTT. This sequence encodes CASRSSYNSPLHF.

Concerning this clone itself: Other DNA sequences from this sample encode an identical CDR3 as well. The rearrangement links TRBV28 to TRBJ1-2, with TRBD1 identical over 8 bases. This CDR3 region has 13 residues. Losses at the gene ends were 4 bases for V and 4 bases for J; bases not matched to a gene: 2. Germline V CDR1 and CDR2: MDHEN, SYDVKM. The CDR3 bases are TGTGCCAGCAGTTGGGGACAGGTCTATGGCTACACCTTC. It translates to CASSWGQVYGYTF.

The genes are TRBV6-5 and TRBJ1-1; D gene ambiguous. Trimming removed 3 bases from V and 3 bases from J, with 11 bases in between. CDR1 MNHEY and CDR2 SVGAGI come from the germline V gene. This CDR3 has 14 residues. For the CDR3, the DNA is TGTGCCAGCAGTTATACAGTCCTCGACACTGAAGCTTTCTTT. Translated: CASSYTVLDTEAFF.